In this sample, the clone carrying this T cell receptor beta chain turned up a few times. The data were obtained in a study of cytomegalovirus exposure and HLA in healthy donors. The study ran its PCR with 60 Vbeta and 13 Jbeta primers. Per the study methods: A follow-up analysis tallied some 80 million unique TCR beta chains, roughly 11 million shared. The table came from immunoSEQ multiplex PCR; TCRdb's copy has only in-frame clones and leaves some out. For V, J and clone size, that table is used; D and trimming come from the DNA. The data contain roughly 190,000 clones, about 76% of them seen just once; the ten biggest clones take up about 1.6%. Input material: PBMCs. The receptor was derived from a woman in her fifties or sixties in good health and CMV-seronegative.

The DNA for the CDR3 is TGTGCCAGCAGCGTTGACAGCCCCACTGAAGCTTTCTTT. Its translation is CASSVDSPTEAFF. This rearrangement joins TRBV7-9 to TRBJ1-1, with D possibly matching TRBD1 (5 bases). CDR3 length: 13 amino acids. CDR1 and CDR2 (germline): SEHNR, FQNEAQ (reference sequence). V was shortened by 5 bases and J by 4 bases, with 11 bases between the two germline ends.